The clone carrying this T cell receptor beta chain showed up just once. What it binds is unknown. Other DNA sequences in the same sample also yield this CDR3. These data belong to a study of radiotherapy plus CTLA-4 blockade in lung cancer. Study summary: Objective responses arose in approximately 17% of patients, and roughly 31% experienced disease control.

Libraries were prepared by immunoSEQ multiplex PCR; TCRdb keeps only in-frame clonotypes and omits some of them. The sample yields 65,000 to 90,000 clones, 85% to 90% seen once. Chemo-refractory metastatic non-small-cell lung cancer patients received focal radiation with ipilimumab CTLA-4 blockade. This CDR3 contains 13 residues. The germline V and J ends were trimmed by 6 bases and 4 bases, with 15 bases remaining between them. Germline CDR1 and CDR2: SQVTM and ANQGSEA. Findings of the study overall: Radiotherapy plus ipilimumab was followed by expansion in blood of tumor-derived TCR clones.

The sequencing used peripheral blood, collected from a patient treated with radiotherapy plus ipilimumab. The clonotype comes from a human donor with non-small cell lung cancer who had stable disease on radiotherapy plus ipilimumab. The chain is built from TRBV29-1 and TRBJ1-2; perhaps TRBD1 as D (6 bases). The CDR3 sequence: CSVGGWGAYGYTF. CDR3 sequence (DNA): TGCAGCGTGGGGGGTTGGGGGGCCTATGGCTACACCTTC.